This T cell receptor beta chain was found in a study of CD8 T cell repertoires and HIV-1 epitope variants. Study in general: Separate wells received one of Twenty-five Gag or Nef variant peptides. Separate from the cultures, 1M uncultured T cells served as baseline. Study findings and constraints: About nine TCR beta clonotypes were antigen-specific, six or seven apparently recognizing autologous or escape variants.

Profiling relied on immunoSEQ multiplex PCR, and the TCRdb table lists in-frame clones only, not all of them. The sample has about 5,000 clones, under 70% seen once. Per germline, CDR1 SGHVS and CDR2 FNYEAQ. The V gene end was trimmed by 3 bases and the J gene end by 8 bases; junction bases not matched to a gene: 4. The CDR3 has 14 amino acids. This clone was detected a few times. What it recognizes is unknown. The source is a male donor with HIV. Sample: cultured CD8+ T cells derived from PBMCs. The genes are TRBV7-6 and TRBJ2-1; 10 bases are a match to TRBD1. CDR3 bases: TGTGCCAGCAGCTTTGGGACAGGGGTCGATGAGCAGTTCTTC. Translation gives CASSFGTGVDEQFF.